This T cell receptor (beta chain) was retrieved from a study of OX40 agonist ivuxolimab in advanced cancers. Study-level background: The group had a mean age of 60 years, ranged from about 23 to 85, and was 80% to 85% male.

This clone was observed a handful of times. Its antigen is undetermined. Trimming at V came to 5 bases and at J to 2 bases, leaving 10 bases not matched to a gene. Looked up from germline, CDR1 is LNHDA and CDR2 is SQIVND (reference sequence). The CDR3 sequence is 18 residues long. Sequencing used immunoSEQ multiplex PCR; TCRdb keeps in-frame clones, though not all of them. The sample comprises 55,000 to 70,000 clones, around 85% of which are singletons, and approximately 4% rests with the top ten. General study points: Clones of CD4+ and CD8+ blood T cells grew by week 6 at doses of 0.1 to 3.0 mg/kg. CD8+ T cells showed, on average, more clonal expansion than CD4+ cells.

The chain uses TRBV19 and TRBJ2-3; TRBD2 matches 13 bases. This receptor was obtained from an adult with an advanced solid tumor such as melanoma, head and neck, liver or kidney cancer. The source was CD4+ or CD8+ T cells sorted from blood, collected in a trial of the OX40 agonist ivuxolimab. CDR3 bases: TGTGCCAGTAGTCCCAGCCCGGGACTAGCGGGAATCACAGATACGCAGTATTTT. Residues: CASSPSPGLAGITDTQYF.